This T cell receptor (beta chain) was sequenced during a study of blood T cell repertoires in COVID-19. This clone was seen more than once but under ten times. CDR1 is SGHAT and CDR2 is FQNNGV in the germline V gene. The CDR3 is made up of 14 amino acids. V shed 5 bases and J 4 bases; nucleotides not matched to a gene: 6. Assay: immunoSEQ multiplex PCR; the TCRdb copy retains only in-frame clones and omits some. Of under 130,000 clones listed, approximately 89% are singletons. The gene calls are TRBV11-2 and TRBJ1-1; 8 bases are a match to TRBD1. The specimen sequenced was peripheral blood. The clonotype comes from a woman of 80 years or more in a cohort sampled during active COVID-19. The CDR3 region has the DNA TGTGCCAGCAGCCCGCAGACAGGGGTCACTGAAGCTTTCTTT. Its protein product is CASSPQTGVTEAFF. The whole variable domain, filled in from reference TRBV11-2 and TRBJ1-1, reads EAGVAQSPRYKIIEKRQSVAFWCNPISGHATLYWYQQILGQGPKLLIQFQNNGVVDDSQLPKDRFSAERLKGVDSTLKIQPAKLEDSAVYLCASSPQTGVTEAFFGQGTRLTVV.